The source of this T cell receptor beta chain is a study of blood T cell repertoires in COVID-19. Background on the study: Sites across the United States, Italy and Spain contributed samples from acute and convalescent COVID-19. The cDNA or gDNA used as material had been derived from T cells, B-cell-depleted T cells, or PBMCs.

Germline CDR1 and CDR2: SGDLS and YYNGEE. The germline V and J ends were trimmed by 2 bases and 0 bases, with 7 bases remaining between them. This CDR3 is 14 amino acids long. Original processing notes: Amplification of reference gene primers was used by the study to estimate nucleated cell counts. Here immunoSEQ multiplex PCR was the method, and the copy in TCRdb shows in-frame clones only, minus some. V and J calls and clone size follow that table, whereas D and trimming were derived from the DNA. Among 150,000 to 200,000 clones listed, 90% were seen once. The rearrangement joins TRBV9 to TRBJ2-3; D gene unclear. What was sequenced was peripheral blood. The clonotype comes from a man aged 55 to 70 with active or convalescent COVID-19. This CDR3 is CASSVKLSTDTQYF. The CDR3 DNA sequence: TGTGCCAGCAGCGTTAAACTAAGCACAGATACGCAGTATTTT.